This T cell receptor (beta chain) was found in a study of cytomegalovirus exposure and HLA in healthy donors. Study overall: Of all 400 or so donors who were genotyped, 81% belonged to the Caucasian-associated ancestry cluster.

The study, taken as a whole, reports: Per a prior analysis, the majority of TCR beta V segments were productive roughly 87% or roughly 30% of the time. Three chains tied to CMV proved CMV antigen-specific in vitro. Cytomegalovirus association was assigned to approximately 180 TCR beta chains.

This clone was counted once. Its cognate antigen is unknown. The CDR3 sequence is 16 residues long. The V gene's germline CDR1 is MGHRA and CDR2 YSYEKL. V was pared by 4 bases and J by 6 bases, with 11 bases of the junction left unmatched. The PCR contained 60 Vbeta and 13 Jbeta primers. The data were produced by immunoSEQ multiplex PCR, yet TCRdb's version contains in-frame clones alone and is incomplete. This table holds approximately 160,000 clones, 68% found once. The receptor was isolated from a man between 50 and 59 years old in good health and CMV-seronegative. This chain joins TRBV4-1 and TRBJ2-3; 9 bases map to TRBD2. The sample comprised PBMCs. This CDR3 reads CASSLRGASGVDTQYF. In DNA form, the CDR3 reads TGCGCCAGCAGCCTTAGGGGGGCTAGCGGGGTTGATACGCAGTATTTT.